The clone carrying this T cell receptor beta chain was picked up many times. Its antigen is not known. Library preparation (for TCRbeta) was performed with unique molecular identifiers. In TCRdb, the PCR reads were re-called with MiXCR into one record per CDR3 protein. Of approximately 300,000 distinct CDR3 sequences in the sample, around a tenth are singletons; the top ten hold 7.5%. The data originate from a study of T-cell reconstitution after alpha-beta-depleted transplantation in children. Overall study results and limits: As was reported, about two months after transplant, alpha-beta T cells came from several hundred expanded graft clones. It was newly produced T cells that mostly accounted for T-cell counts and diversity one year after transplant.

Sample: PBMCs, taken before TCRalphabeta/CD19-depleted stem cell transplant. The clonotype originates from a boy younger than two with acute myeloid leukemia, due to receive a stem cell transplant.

CDR3 nucleotide sequence: TGTGCCAGCAGCTTAGCGCTACAGGGGCCCTATGGCTACACCTTC. Its translation: CASSLALQGPYGYTF. The genes are TRBV7-2 and TRBJ1-2; TRBD1 agrees at 7 bases. The length of the CDR3 is 15 residues. The V gene's germline CDR1 is SGHTA and CDR2 FQGNSA. Trimming took 0 bases from V and 4 from J; bases not matched to a gene: 5.